Presented here are 14 T cell receptor beta chains from one specimen sequenced in a study of T cell responses to AZD1222 COVID-19 vaccine. Repertoires were generated with immunoSEQ multiplex PCR, while TCRdb's copy carries only in-frame clones and drops some. The repertoire holds about 140,000 clones, with 80% to 95% as singletons. Material: peripheral blood, obtained 28 days after the second AZD1222 dose. Receptors originate from an adult who received the AZD1222 COVID-19 vaccine.

The chain combines TRBV18 with TRBJ2-7; 9 positions agree with TRBD2. Germline values: CDR1 KGHSH, CDR2 LQKENI. The CDR3 totals 15 residues. V lost 4 bases to trimming and J lost 1 base; unmatched junction nucleotides: 5. The CDR3 DNA reads as TGTGCCAGCTCACTTAGCGGGGGACCTTCCTACGAGCAGTACTTC. It specifies CASSLSGGPSYEQYF.

This clone has a single count. The gene calls are TRBV28 and TRBJ2-5; TRBD2 matches at 7 bases. V shed 2 bases, J shed 4 bases, and the junction held 13 bases outside the gene matches. CDR3 size: 17 residues. Germline CDR1 is MDHEN and CDR2 is SYDVKM. DNA of the CDR3: TGTGCCAGCAGTTTAGGGCGGGGCGGGGGTCGGCGAGAGACCCAGTACTTC. It yields the protein CASSLGRGGGRRETQYF.

The chain recombines TRBV6-4 with TRBJ1-4; D is perhaps TRBD1 (5 bases). The CDR3 totals 17 residues. Germline values: CDR1 MRHNA, CDR2 SNTAGT. Trimming removed 2 bases at V and 4 bases at J, with 17 bases between. As DNA, the CDR3 is TGTGCCAGCAGTGACCCGGGTTTTGGGACTGGTAATGAAAAACTGTTTTTT. Protein product: CASSDPGFGTGNEKLFF.

This clone came up a few times. This chain links TRBV28 with TRBJ2-1; TRBD1 might be the D (5 bases). CDR3 length equals 18 residues. Germline V lookup: CDR1 MDHEN, CDR2 SYDVKM. Trimming took 7 bases from V and 5 from J, leaving 27 bases between them. The CDR3 nucleotides are TGTGCCAGCACGGTCAAGGGTCGGAGACCTGGACAAGACAATGAGCAGTTCTTC. Residues: CASTVKGRRPGQDNEQFF.

The rearrangement joins TRBV27 to TRBJ1-1; D is unclear. This CDR3 spans 14 amino acids. The germline V and J ends were trimmed by 5 bases and 1 base, with 11 bases remaining between them. In germline, CDR1 is MNHEY, CDR2 SMNVEV (reference sequence). CDR3 amino acids: CASSLGRGNTEAFF. The DNA of the CDR3 is TGTGCCAGCAGTCTCGGGCGCGGGAACACTGAAGCTTTCTTT.

V usage is TRBV3-1 (or the pseudogene TRBV3-2) and J usage is TRBJ2-5, with D unresolved. In germline, CDR1 is LGHDT, CDR2 YNNKEL (reference sequence). Trimming stripped 2 bases from V and 5 bases from J, with 3 bases between. The CDR3 has 11 amino acids. CDR3 coding DNA: TGTGCCAGCAGCCAAATGGAGACCCAGTACTTC. Amino acids: CASSQMETQYF.

The chain carries TRBV4-3 and TRBJ1-2, with D uncertain. Germline CDR1 and CDR2: LGHNA and YSLEER. The CDR3 sequence is 15 residues long. With 0 bases removed from V and 8 bases from J, the gap between germline ends came to 16 bases. The CDR3 loop reads CASSQDRLVRKGYTF. Here the CDR3 DNA reads TGCGCCAGCAGCCAAGATCGGTTAGTGCGAAAAGGCTACACCTTC.

The chain carries TRBV19 and TRBJ2-7, with 7 bases lining up with TRBD2. The CDR3 contains 15 residues. Germline V gene data show CDR1 as LNHDA and CDR2 as SQIVND (reference sequence). V was pared by 2 bases and J by 3 bases, with 7 bases of the junction left unmatched. The CDR3 loop reads CASSIRASGDYEQYF. CDR3 coding DNA: TGTGCCAGTAGTATAAGGGCTAGCGGAGACTACGAGCAGTACTTC.

CDR3 in DNA: TGTGCCAGCAGTCGGACAGGGTTTGACTATGGCTACACCTTC. Protein: CASSRTGFDYGYTF. The rearrangement joins TRBV3-1 (or the pseudogene TRBV3-2) to TRBJ1-2, with 8 bases identical to TRBD1. From germline, CDR1 is LGHDT and CDR2 YNNKEL (reference sequence). V lost 6 bases and J lost 3; bases outside the gene matches: 6. The CDR3 is 14 amino acids.

The V and J genes are TRBV19 and TRBJ2-7; TRBD1 aligns across 11 bases. Trimming at V came to 3 bases and at J to 3 bases, leaving 4 bases not matched to a gene. The CDR3 totals 15 residues. Germline V gives CDR1 LNHDA, CDR2 SQIVND (reference sequence). CDR3 in DNA: TGTGCCAGTAGTATGGCCGGGACAGGGGGCTACGAGCAGTACTTC. Its protein product is CASSMAGTGGYEQYF.

This clone was seen just once. The chain joins TRBV7-8 to TRBJ2-7; 9 nucleotides agree with TRBD1. Germline lookup yields CDR1 SGHVS and CDR2 FQNEAQ. Trimming cost V 4 bases and J 2 bases; bases outside gene matches: 3. This CDR3 has 14 amino acids. The CDR3 nucleotides read TGTGCCAGCAGCTCCACAGGGGGCCCCTACGAGCAGTACTTC. This translates into CASSSTGGPYEQYF. Full variable domain (missing parts from reference TRBV7-8 and TRBJ2-7): GAGVSQSPRYKVAKRGQDVALRCDPISGHVSLFWYQQALGQGPEFLTYFQNEAQLDKSGLPSDRFFAERPEGSVSTLKIQRTQQEDSAVYLCASSSTGGPYEQYFGPGTRLTVT.

The rearrangement links TRBV28 to TRBJ2-7; TRBD1 matches at 8 bases. V lost 7 bases, J lost 3 bases, and 14 bases stayed unmatched. Germline V gene sequence: CDR1 MDHEN, CDR2 SYDVKM. CDR3 length: 16 amino acids. The chain's CDR3 is CASTPTGAILRYEQYF. The CDR3 DNA follows: TGTGCCAGCACTCCGACAGGGGCGATCCTTCGCTACGAGCAGTACTTC.

The chain uses TRBV5-8 and TRBJ2-5; D not resolved. CDR3 length equals 13 residues. The V gene lost 3 bases and the J gene lost 5 bases, with 11 bases spanning the gap. From germline, CDR1 is SGHTS and CDR2 YDEGEE. DNA for the CDR3: TGTGCCAGCAGCTGGGTGGGGTCCGAGACCCAGTACTTC. Translation: CASSWVGSETQYF.

This chain connects TRBV25-1 to TRBJ2-2, with TRBD2 identical over 8 bases. This CDR3 contains 14 residues. In germline, CDR1 is MGHDK, CDR2 SYGVNS. The V gene end was trimmed by 3 bases and the J gene end by 7 bases; junction bases not matched to a gene: 4. The CDR3 region is CASSDRGGYGELFF. As DNA, the CDR3 is TGTGCCAGCAGTGATCGGGGGGGATACGGGGAGCTGTTTTTT.